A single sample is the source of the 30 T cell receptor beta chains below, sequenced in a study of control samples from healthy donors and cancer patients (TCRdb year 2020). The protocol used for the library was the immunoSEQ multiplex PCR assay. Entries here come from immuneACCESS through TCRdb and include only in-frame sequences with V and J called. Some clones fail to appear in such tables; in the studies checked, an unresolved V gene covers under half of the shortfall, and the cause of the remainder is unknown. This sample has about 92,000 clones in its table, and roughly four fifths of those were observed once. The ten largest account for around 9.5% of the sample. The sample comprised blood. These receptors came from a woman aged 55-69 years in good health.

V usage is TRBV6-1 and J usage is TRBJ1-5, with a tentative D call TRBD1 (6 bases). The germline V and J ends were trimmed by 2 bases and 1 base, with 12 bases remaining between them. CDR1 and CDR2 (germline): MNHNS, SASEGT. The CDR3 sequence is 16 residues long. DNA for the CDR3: TGTGCCAGCAGTGAAAGGGGGGGAATCAGCAATCAGCCCCAGCATTTT. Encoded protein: CASSERGGISNQPQHF.

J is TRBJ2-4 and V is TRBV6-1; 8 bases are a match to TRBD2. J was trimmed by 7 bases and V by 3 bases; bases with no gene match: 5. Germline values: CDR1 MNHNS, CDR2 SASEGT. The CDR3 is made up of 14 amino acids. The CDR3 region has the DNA TGTGCCAGCAGTGACCCCCGCGGGGGGAACATTCAGTACTTC. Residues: CASSDPRGGNIQYF.

The CDR3 sequence: CASSRQGGTDTQYF. For the CDR3, the DNA is TGCGCCAGCAGTCGACAGGGGGGAACAGATACGCAGTATTTT. The chain combines TRBV4-3 with TRBJ2-3; 9 nucleotides agree with TRBD1. CDR1 is LGHNA, CDR2 YSLEER, per germline. The length of the CDR3 is 14 residues. V lost 6 bases to trimming and J lost 3 bases; unmatched junction nucleotides: 4.

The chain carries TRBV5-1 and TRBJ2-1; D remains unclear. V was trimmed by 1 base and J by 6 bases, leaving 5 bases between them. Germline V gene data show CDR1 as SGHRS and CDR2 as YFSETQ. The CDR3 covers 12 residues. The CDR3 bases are TGCGCCAGCAGCTTGAACCTCAATGAGCAGTTCTTC. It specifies CASSLNLNEQFF.

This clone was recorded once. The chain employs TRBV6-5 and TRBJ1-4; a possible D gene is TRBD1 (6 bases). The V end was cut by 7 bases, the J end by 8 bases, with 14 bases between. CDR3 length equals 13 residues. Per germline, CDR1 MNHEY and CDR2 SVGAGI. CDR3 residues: CASIPTGGEKLFF. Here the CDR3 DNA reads TGTGCCAGCATCCCGACAGGAGGCGAAAAACTGTTTTTT.

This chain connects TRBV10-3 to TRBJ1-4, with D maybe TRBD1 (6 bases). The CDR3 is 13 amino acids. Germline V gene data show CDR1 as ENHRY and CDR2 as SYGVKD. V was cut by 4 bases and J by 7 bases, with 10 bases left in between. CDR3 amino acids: CAISGGQGEKLFF. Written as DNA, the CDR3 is TGTGCCATCAGTGGGGGGCAGGGTGAAAAACTGTTTTTT.

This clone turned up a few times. CDR3 in DNA: TGTGCCAGTAGTACGATCGACAGGGCCCCGGGAGCTGGCTACACCTTC. The encoded protein is CASSTIDRAPGAGYTF. This chain joins TRBV19 and TRBJ1-2; 7 bases fit TRBD1. V gave up 4 bases and J gave up 7 bases; unmatched junction bases: 15. The CDR3 consists of 16 residues. Germline V gene sequence: CDR1 LNHDA, CDR2 SQIVND (reference sequence).

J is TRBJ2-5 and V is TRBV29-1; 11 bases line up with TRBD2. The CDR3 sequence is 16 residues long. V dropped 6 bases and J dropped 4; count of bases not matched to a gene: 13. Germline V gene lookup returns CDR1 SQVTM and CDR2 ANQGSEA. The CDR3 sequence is CSVLRTLAGGGETQYF. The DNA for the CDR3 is TGCAGCGTCCTGAGAACCCTAGCGGGGGGCGGAGAGACCCAGTACTTC.

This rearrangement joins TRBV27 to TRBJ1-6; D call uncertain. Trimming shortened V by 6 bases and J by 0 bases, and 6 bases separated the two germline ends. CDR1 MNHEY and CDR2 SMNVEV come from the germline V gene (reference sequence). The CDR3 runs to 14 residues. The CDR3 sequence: CASRPSSYNSPLHF. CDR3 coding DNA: TGTGCCAGCAGGCCGAGCTCCTATAATTCACCCCTCCACTTT.

CDR3 amino acids: CASSLVVNGELFF. DNA for the CDR3: TGTGCCAGCAGCTTAGTTGTTAACGGGGAGCTGTTTTTT. This rearrangement joins TRBV11-2 to TRBJ2-2; D remains ambiguous. Germline V gives CDR1 SGHAT, CDR2 FQNNGV. The ends were cut back, 1 base at V and 7 bases at J, with 7 bases in the middle. The CDR3 runs 13 residues.

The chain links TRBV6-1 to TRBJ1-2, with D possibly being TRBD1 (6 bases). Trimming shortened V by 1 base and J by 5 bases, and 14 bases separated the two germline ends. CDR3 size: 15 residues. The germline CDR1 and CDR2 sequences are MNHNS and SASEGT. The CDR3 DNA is TGTGCCAGCAGTGAAGGGGCAGGGGCTTTTTATGGCTACACCTTC. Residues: CASSEGAGAFYGYTF.

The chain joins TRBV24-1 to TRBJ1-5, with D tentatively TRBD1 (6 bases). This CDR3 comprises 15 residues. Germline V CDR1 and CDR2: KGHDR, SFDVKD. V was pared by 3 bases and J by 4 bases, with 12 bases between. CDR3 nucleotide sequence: TGTGCCACCAGTGATCCACGACAGGTAAATCAGCCCCAGCATTTT. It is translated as CATSDPRQVNQPQHF.

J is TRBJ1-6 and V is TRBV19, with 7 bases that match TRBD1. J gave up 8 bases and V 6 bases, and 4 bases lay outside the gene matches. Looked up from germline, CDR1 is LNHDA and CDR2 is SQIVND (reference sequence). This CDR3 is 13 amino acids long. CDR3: CASRGQKDSPLHF. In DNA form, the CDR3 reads TGTGCCAGTAGGGGACAGAAAGATTCACCCCTCCACTTT.

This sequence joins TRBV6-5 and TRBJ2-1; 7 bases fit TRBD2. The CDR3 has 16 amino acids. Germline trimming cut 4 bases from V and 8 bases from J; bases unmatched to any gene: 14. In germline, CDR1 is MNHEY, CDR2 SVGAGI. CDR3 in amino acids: CASSSPAGLTGDEQFF. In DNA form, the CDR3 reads TGTGCCAGCAGTTCCCCGGCGGGACTAACGGGGGATGAGCAGTTCTTC.

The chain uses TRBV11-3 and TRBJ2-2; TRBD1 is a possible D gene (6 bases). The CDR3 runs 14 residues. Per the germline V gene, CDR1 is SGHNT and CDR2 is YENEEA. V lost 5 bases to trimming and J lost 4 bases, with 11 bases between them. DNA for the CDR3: TGTGCCAGCAGCGTAACAGGGCCCACCGGGGAGCTGTTTTTT. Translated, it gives CASSVTGPTGELFF.

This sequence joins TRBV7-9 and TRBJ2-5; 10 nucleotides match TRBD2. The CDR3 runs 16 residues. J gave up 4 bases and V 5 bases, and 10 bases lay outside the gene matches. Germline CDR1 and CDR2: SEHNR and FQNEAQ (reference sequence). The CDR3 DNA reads TGTGCCAGCAGCCCTACCCCAGCGGGGGGGTCAGAGACCCAGTACTTC. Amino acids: CASSPTPAGGSETQYF.

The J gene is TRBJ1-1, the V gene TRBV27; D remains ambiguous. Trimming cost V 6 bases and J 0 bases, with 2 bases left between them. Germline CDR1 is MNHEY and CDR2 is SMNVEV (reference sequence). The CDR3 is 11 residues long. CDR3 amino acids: CASRMNTEAFF. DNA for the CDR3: TGTGCCAGCAGAATGAACACTGAAGCTTTCTTT.

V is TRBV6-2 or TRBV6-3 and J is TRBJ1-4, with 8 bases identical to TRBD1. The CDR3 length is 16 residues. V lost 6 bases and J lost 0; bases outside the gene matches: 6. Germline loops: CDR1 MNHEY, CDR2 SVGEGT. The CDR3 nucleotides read TGTGCCAGCAGCCAGGACAGGGTCGCAACTAATGAAAAACTGTTTTTT. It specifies CASSQDRVATNEKLFF.

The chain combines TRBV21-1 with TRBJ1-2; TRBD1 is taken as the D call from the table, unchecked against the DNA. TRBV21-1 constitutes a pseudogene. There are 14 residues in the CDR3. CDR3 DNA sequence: TGTGCCAGCAGGCCGGGACAAAAGGGCTATGGCTACACCTTC. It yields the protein CASRPGQKGYGYTF.

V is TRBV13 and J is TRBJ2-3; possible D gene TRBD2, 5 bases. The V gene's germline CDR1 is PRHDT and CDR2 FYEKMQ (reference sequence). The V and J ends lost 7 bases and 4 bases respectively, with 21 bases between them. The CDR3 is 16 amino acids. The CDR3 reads CASNDWRGGVADTQYF. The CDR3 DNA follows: TGTGCCAGCAATGATTGGCGTGGAGGTGTGGCAGATACGCAGTATTTT.

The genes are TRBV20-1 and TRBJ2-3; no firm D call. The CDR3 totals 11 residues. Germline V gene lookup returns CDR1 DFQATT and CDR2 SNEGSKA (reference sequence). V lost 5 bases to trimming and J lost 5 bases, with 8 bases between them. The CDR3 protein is CSAGSLDTQYF. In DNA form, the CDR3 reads TGCAGTGCTGGATCCCTAGATACGCAGTATTTT.

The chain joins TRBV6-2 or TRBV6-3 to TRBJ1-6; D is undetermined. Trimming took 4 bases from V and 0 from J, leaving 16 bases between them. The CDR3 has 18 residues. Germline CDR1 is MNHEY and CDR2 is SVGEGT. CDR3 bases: TGTGCCAGCAGTTTGGCCTCGGGGATAAGCTCCTATAATTCACCCCTCCACTTT. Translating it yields CASSLASGISSYNSPLHF.

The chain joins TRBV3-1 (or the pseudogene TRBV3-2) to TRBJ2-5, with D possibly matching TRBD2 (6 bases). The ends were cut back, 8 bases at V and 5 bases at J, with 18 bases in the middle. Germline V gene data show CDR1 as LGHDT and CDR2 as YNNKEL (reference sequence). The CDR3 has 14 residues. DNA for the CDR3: TGTGCCAGCTCACGGGGAGCGGGTGGGGAGACCCAGTACTTC. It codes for CASSRGAGGETQYF.

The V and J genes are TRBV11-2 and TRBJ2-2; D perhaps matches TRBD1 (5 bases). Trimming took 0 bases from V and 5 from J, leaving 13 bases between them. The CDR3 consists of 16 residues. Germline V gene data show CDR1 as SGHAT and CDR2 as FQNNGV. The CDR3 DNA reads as TGTGCCAGCAGCTTAGATTCAGGGCTCAGTACCGGGGAGCTGTTTTTT. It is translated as CASSLDSGLSTGELFF.

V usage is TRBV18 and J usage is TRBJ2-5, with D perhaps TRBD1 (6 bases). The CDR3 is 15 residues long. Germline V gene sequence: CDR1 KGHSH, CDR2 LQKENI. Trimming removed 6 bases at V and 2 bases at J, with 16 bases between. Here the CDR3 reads CASSPTGNYQETQYF. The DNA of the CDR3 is TGTGCCAGCTCGCCTACAGGGAACTATCAAGAGACCCAGTACTTC.

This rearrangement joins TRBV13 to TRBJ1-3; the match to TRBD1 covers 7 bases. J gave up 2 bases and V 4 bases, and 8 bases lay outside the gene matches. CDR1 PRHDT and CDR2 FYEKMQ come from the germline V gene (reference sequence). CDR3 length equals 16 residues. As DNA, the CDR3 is TGTGCCAGCAGCTCCATTACAGGGGTGGCTGGAAACACCATATATTTT. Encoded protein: CASSSITGVAGNTIYF.

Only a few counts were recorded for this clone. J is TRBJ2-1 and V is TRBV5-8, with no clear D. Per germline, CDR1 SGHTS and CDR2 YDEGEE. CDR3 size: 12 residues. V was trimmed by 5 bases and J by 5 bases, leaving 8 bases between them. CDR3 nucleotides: TGTGCCAGCAGAAACCTAAACAATGAGCAGTTCTTC. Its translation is CASRNLNNEQFF.

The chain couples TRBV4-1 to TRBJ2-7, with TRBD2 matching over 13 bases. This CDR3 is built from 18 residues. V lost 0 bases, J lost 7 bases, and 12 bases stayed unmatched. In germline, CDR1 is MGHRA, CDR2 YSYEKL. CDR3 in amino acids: CASSQDFGLAGEAKEQYF. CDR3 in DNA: TGCGCCAGCAGCCAAGACTTCGGACTAGCGGGAGAGGCGAAAGAGCAGTACTTC.

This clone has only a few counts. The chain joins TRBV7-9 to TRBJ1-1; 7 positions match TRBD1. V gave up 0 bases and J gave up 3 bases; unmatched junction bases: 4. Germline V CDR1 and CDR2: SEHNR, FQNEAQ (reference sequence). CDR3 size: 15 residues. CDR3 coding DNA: TGTGCCAGCAGCTTAGCGACAGGGTTATACACTGAAGCTTTCTTT. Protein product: CASSLATGLYTEAFF.

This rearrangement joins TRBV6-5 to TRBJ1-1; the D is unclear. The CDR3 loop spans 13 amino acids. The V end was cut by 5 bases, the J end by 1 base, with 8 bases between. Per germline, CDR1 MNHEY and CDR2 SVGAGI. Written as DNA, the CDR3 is TGTGCCAGCAGTCGGAACAGGAACACTGAAGCTTTCTTT. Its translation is CASSRNRNTEAFF.